These 3 T cell receptor beta chains were all obtained from the same sample, sequenced in a study of shared clonotypes between healthy human individuals. This table comes from immunoSEQ multiplex PCR, and its TCRdb copy is limited to in-frame clones, with some not included. This repertoire shows 400,000 to 550,000 clones, less than 80% found once; its top ten account for approximately 12%. The sequenced sample was PBMCs. These receptors all stem from a woman in her forties in good health. Some clones in this sample may be carry-over from other donors' samples.

The CDR3 DNA sequence: TGTGCCAGCACCCCAGCCCTCAGCGAAAAACTGTTTTTT. Protein product: CASTPALSEKLFF. The genes are TRBV6-6 and TRBJ1-4; D remains unclear. The V gene lost 7 bases and the J gene lost 8 bases, with 14 bases spanning the gap. The V gene's germline CDR1 is MNHNY and CDR2 SVGAGI (reference sequence). The length of the CDR3 is 13 residues.

J is TRBJ2-4 and V is TRBV19; 10 nucleotides line up with TRBD1. CDR1 and CDR2 from the germline V gene are LNHDA and SQIVND (reference sequence). The CDR3 contains 17 residues. The J segment lost 8 bases and the V segment lost 4 bases, leaving 14 bases of the junction unmatched. The CDR3 reads CASSTAPPGQGLDIQYF. CDR3 bases: TGTGCCAGTAGTACCGCTCCCCCGGGACAGGGGTTGGACATTCAGTACTTC.

This sequence joins TRBV9 and TRBJ2-1; TRBD2 matches 16 bases. Germline CDR1 is SGDLS and CDR2 is YYNGEE. V was clipped by 5 bases and J by 8 bases; unmatched bases: 7. This CDR3 comprises 16 residues. CDR3 protein: CASSPGTSGRVDEQFF. CDR3 bases: TGTGCCAGCAGTCCCGGGACTAGCGGGAGGGTTGATGAGCAGTTCTTC. Using reference TRBV9 and TRBJ2-1 for the parts outside the CDR3, the full variable domain is DSGVTQTPKHLITATGQRVTLRCSPRSGDLSVYWYQQSLDQGLQFLIQYYNGEERAKGNILERFSAQQFPDLHSELNLSSLELGDSALYFCASSPGTSGRVDEQFFGPGTRLTVL.